This TCR beta chain originates from a study of blood T cell repertoires in COVID-19. Authors' analysis steps: Amplification from reference gene primers served as the basis for estimated nucleated cell counts. Here immunoSEQ multiplex PCR was the method, and the copy in TCRdb shows in-frame clones only, minus some. Clone size and V and J calls were adopted from that table, with D and trimming inferred from the DNA. The profile shows about 170,000 clones, approximately 81% of them singletons. V dropped 3 bases and J dropped 1; count of bases not matched to a gene: 12. The CDR3 spans 18 residues. Germline loops: CDR1 MDHEN, CDR2 SYDVKM.

Sample: peripheral blood. This clonotype originated in a woman older than 75 with active or convalescent COVID-19. The chain couples TRBV28 to TRBJ1-2; TRBD1 matches 9 bases. CDR3 in amino acids: CASSFSGTGKKINYGYTF. In nucleotides, the CDR3 is TGTGCCAGCAGTTTTTCCGGGACAGGGAAAAAAATTAACTATGGCTACACCTTC.